The 7 T cell receptor beta chains below come from one sample, sequenced in a study of T cell responses to AZD1222 COVID-19 vaccine. Only in-frame clones appear in the TCRdb table, and some are missing; sequencing was by immunoSEQ multiplex PCR. The table lists about 180,000 clones, 75% to 90% of them singletons, with 6.9% in the top ten. The specimen comprised peripheral blood, sampled on day 0 of AZD1222 vaccination. The receptors here all came from an adult in good health.

This chain uses TRBV10-3 with TRBJ2-3, with TRBD2 identical over 7 bases. Germline CDR1 reads ENHRY; CDR2 reads SYGVKD. V shed 4 bases, J shed 3 bases, and the junction held 7 bases outside the gene matches. The CDR3 contains 15 residues. CDR3 in DNA: TGTGCCATCAGTGGACTAGCAGCCCAAACAGATACGCAGTATTTT. Translating it yields CAISGLAAQTDTQYF.

The genes are TRBV3-1 (or the pseudogene TRBV3-2) and TRBJ2-7; the D gene could be TRBD1 or TRBD2 (5 bases each). Trimming removed 3 bases at V and 4 bases at J, with 7 bases between. Germline V lookup: CDR1 LGHDT, CDR2 YNNKEL (reference sequence). CDR3 length: 12 amino acids. DNA for the CDR3: TGTGCCAGCAGCCATGGGGGATACGAGCAGTACGTC. Translating gives CASSHGGYEQYV.

The V call is TRBV2, the J call TRBJ1-1; 7 bases agree with TRBD1. The CDR3 totals 14 residues. J was trimmed by 3 bases and V by 6 bases; bases with no gene match: 7. Germline V lookup: CDR1 SNHLY, CDR2 FYNNEI. The CDR3: CASSLRQGHTEAFF. Written as DNA, the CDR3 is TGTGCCAGCAGCCTACGACAGGGTCACACTGAAGCTTTCTTT.

This chain joins TRBV9 and TRBJ2-1; 8 nucleotides agree with TRBD1. This CDR3 contains 15 residues. J lost 8 bases, V lost 3 bases, and 10 bases had no gene match. Germline V gene data show CDR1 as SGDLS and CDR2 as YYNGEE. CDR3 in amino acids: CASSAKTGAGDEQFF. The DNA of the CDR3 is TGTGCCAGCAGCGCGAAGACAGGGGCAGGCGATGAGCAGTTCTTC.

The gene calls are TRBV6-1 and TRBJ1-1; D gene unclear. The CDR3 is made up of 13 amino acids. Per the germline V gene, CDR1 is MNHNS and CDR2 is SASEGT. Trimming took 1 base from V and 0 from J, leaving 3 bases between them. The CDR3 region has the DNA TGTGCCAGCAGTGAAGTACTGAACACTGAAGCTTTCTTT. Amino acids: CASSEVLNTEAFF.

The chain carries TRBV2 and TRBJ2-7; tentatively, D is TRBD1 (5 bases). The V end lost 4 bases, the J end lost 3 bases, and 13 bases lay between the germline ends. In germline, CDR1 is SNHLY, CDR2 FYNNEI. This CDR3 is built from 14 residues. The CDR3 DNA follows: TGTGCCAGCAGTGGCCTAGACAGAAACTACGAGCAGTACTTC. Translated: CASSGLDRNYEQYF.

This chain connects TRBV9 to TRBJ2-2; a weak D match, TRBD2 (7 bases). The CDR3 length is 16 residues. CDR1 and CDR2 from the germline V gene are SGDLS and YYNGEE. Trimming took 2 bases from V and 5 from J, leaving 16 bases between them. The CDR3, as DNA: TGTGCCAGCAGCGTCGCCAGGGGAGGGGGAACCGGGGAGCTGTTTTTT. It codes for CASSVARGGGTGELFF. Based on the CDR3 plus reference TRBV9 and TRBJ2-2, the full variable domain is DSGVTQTPKHLITATGQRVTLRCSPRSGDLSVYWYQQSLDQGLQFLIQYYNGEERAKGNILERFSAQQFPDLHSELNLSSLELGDSALYFCASSVARGGGTGELFFGEGSRLTVL.